The 6 T cell receptor beta chains below all came from one sample that was sequenced in a study of technical replicates of blood from a handful of donors. Clones were read by immunoSEQ multiplex PCR, and TCRdb kept only the in-frame ones, dropping some. The sample gives 65,000 to 95,000 clones, 85% to 95% of which show up once; approximately 0.27% is in the top ten. The sample comprised T cells isolated from PBMCs. The receptors were gathered from a human donor in good health.

The chain recombines TRBV4-2 with TRBJ2-3, with TRBD2 matching 11 bases. V shed 1 base, J shed 0 bases, and the junction held 9 bases outside the gene matches. Germline V CDR1 and CDR2: LGHNA, YNFKEQ. The CDR3 extends over 19 amino acids. The CDR3 reads CASSQAGLAGGFSTDTQYF. In DNA form, the CDR3 reads TGTGCCAGCAGCCAAGCTGGGCTAGCGGGGGGATTTAGCACAGATACGCAGTATTTT.

The gene calls are TRBV29-1 and TRBJ1-1; 9 nucleotides line up with TRBD1. The V gene end was trimmed by 4 bases and the J gene end by 3 bases; junction bases not matched to a gene: 9. Germline V gene sequence: CDR1 SQVTM, CDR2 ANQGSEA. The CDR3 extends over 15 amino acids. CDR3 bases: TGCAGCGTTGGGGGAACAGGGGGCGGGGACACTGAAGCTTTCTTT. Translation: CSVGGTGGGDTEAFF.

The rearrangement joins TRBV7-9 to TRBJ2-7, with a possible D match to TRBD2 (6 bases). The CDR3 has 14 amino acids. The germline V gene encodes CDR1 SEHNR and CDR2 FQNEAQ (reference sequence). V was shortened by 0 bases and J by 7 bases, with 13 bases between the two germline ends. The CDR3 nucleotides are TGTGCCAGCAGCTTAGCGCCGGGGGTAGGAGAGCAGTACTTC. This encodes CASSLAPGVGEQYF.

The V and J genes are TRBV29-1 and TRBJ2-7, with D possibly being TRBD2 (5 bases). CDR3 length: 14 residues. V was cut by 6 bases and J by 6 bases, with 21 bases left in between. The V gene's germline CDR1 is SQVTM and CDR2 ANQGSEA. CDR3 residues: CSVQPRGGEGEQYF. CDR3 coding DNA: TGCAGCGTCCAACCCCGGGGTGGAGAGGGCGAGCAGTACTTC.

The genes are TRBV5-1 and TRBJ2-1, with D hard to call. V was trimmed by 3 bases and J by 0 bases, leaving 10 bases between them. The V gene's germline CDR1 is SGHRS and CDR2 YFSETQ. The CDR3 runs to 15 residues. The CDR3: CASSSQAGSYNEQFF. In nucleotides, the CDR3 is TGCGCCAGCAGCTCCCAAGCAGGCTCCTACAATGAGCAGTTCTTC. Looking up the rest from reference TRBV5-1 and TRBJ2-1 gives the full variable domain: KAGVTQTPRYLIKTRGQQVTLSCSPISGHRSVSWYQQTPGQGLQFLFEYFSETQRNKGNFPGRFSGRQFSNSRSEMNVSTLELGDSALYLCASSSQAGSYNEQFFGPGTRLTVL.

This CDR3 reads CASSLEVERGHHGETQYF. The DNA of the CDR3 is TGTGCCAGCAGCTTAGAGGTAGAGCGGGGGCACCACGGGGAGACCCAGTACTTC. V gene TRBV7-9 combines with J gene TRBJ2-5, with 8 positions matching TRBD2. Germline lookup yields CDR1 SEHNR and CDR2 FQNEAQ (reference sequence). V trimming: 1 base; J trimming: 5 bases; junction bases outside the gene matches: 15. The CDR3 length is 18 residues.